Shown below are 22 T cell receptor beta chains from a single sample sequenced in a study of T cell responses to AZD1222 COVID-19 vaccine. The repertoire was sequenced with immunoSEQ multiplex PCR; TCRdb's copy has only in-frame clones and lacks some. Of 110,000 or so clones in the sample, 85% to 90% are singletons; the top ten hold 17%. Sequenced here: peripheral blood, sampled 28 days after the second AZD1222 dose. These receptors all stem from an adult who received the AZD1222 COVID-19 vaccine.

The chain has TRBV28 and TRBJ1-1, with 7 bases aligning to TRBD1. The V gene's germline CDR1 is MDHEN and CDR2 SYDVKM. V shed 7 bases, J shed 1 base, and the junction held 15 bases outside the gene matches. The CDR3 extends over 17 amino acids. CDR3 sequence reads: CASTASTGFIGNTEAFF. The CDR3, as DNA: TGTGCCAGCACCGCTTCGACAGGGTTTATAGGGAACACTGAAGCTTTCTTT.

The V call is TRBV12-3 or TRBV12-4, the J call TRBJ1-4, with a tentative D call TRBD1 (5 bases). V shed 5 bases and J shed 7 bases, with 11 bases lying between them. The CDR3 runs 13 residues. The CDR3, as DNA: TGTGCCAGCAGTCGCCAGGGCGGTGAAAAACTGTTTTTT. Amino acids: CASSRQGGEKLFF.

This clone has just a few counts. This CDR3 reads CASRLGHYSNSPLHF. DNA of the CDR3: TGTGCCAGTAGGCTGGGACACTACTCTAATTCACCCCTCCACTTT. The V call is TRBV19, the J call TRBJ1-6; D is possibly TRBD1 (6 bases). With 6 bases removed from V and 6 bases from J, the gap between germline ends came to 15 bases. The germline CDR1 and CDR2 sequences are LNHDA and SQIVND (reference sequence). The length of the CDR3 is 15 residues.

The rearrangement links TRBV10-3 to TRBJ2-3, with 10 bases fitting TRBD1. The germline CDR1 and CDR2 sequences are ENHRY and SYGVKD. V lost 10 bases and J lost 3; bases outside the gene matches: 7. The CDR3 runs 14 residues. The CDR3 loop reads CATTGTGATDTQYF. CDR3 bases: TGTGCCACGACCGGGACAGGGGCAACAGATACGCAGTATTTT.

This clone was seen only a few times. The CDR3 sequence: CSVEDNENIQYF. The CDR3 bases are TGCAGCGTTGAAGACAACGAAAACATTCAGTACTTC. J is TRBJ2-4 and V is TRBV29-1; unclear D gene. The germline gives CDR1 SQVTM, CDR2 ANQGSEA. With 0 bases removed from V and 5 bases from J, the gap between germline ends came to 5 bases. This CDR3 contains 12 residues. The full variable domain, its missing parts supplied by reference TRBV29-1 and TRBJ2-4, is SAVISQKPSRDICQRGTSLTIQCQVDSQVTMMFWYRQQPGQSLTLIATANQGSEATYESGFVIDKFPISRPNLTFSTLTVSNMSPEDSSIYLCSVEDNENIQYFGAGTRLSVL.

The V and J genes are TRBV3-1 (or the pseudogene TRBV3-2) and TRBJ2-3; the match to TRBD2 covers 10 bases. Germline-derived CDR1 and CDR2 are LGHDT and YNNKEL (reference sequence). J was trimmed by 4 bases and V by 2 bases; bases with no gene match: 12. CDR3 length: 18 residues. CDR3 sequence: CASSQIFGSGGAADTQYF. Here the CDR3 DNA reads TGTGCCAGCAGCCAAATCTTTGGCAGCGGGGGGGCCGCAGATACGCAGTATTTT.

The sample holds one count of this clone. The chain combines TRBV10-3 with TRBJ2-3; 10 positions match TRBD2. J was trimmed by 6 bases and V by 10 bases; bases with no gene match: 10. Per germline, CDR1 ENHRY and CDR2 SYGVKD. CDR3 length: 14 amino acids. The DNA for the CDR3 is TGTGCCACCCACACTAGCGGGGAAAGGGATACGCAGTATTTT. Protein sequence: CATHTSGERDTQYF.

The chain uses TRBV5-1 and TRBJ1-3; the D is unclear. Per the germline V gene, CDR1 is SGHRS and CDR2 is YFSETQ. V dropped 0 bases and J dropped 1 base, with 17 bases sitting between them. The CDR3 is 18 amino acids. The CDR3 nucleotides are TGCGCCAGCAGCTTGGTTTCGTCAGCCTATGGATCTGGAAACACCATATATTTT. It specifies CASSLVSSAYGSGNTIYF.

This clone showed up just once. CDR3 sequence reads: CASSPTGQKLFF. CDR3 in DNA: TGTGCCAGCAGCCCGACGGGACAGAAACTGTTTTTT. The V call is TRBV3-1 (or the pseudogene TRBV3-2), the J call TRBJ1-4; 7 bases agree with TRBD1. J gave up 11 bases and V 4 bases, and 4 bases lay outside the gene matches. Per the germline V gene, CDR1 is LGHDT and CDR2 is YNNKEL (reference sequence). CDR3 size: 12 residues.

This clone was seen a few times. This chain joins TRBV28 and TRBJ2-3, with D hard to call. Germline-derived CDR1 and CDR2 are MDHEN and SYDVKM. The germline V and J ends were trimmed by 6 bases and 0 bases, with 13 bases remaining between them. The CDR3 contains 15 residues. The CDR3 sequence is CASSPTGTSTDTQYF. CDR3 coding DNA: TGTGCCAGCAGCCCGACCGGTACTAGCACAGATACGCAGTATTTT. The variable domain in full, with the rest retrieved from reference TRBV28 and TRBJ2-3, is DVKVTQSSRYLVKRTGEKVFLECVQDMDHENMFWYRQDPGLGLRLIYFSYDVKMKEKGDIPEGYSVSREKKERFSLILESASTNQTSMYLCASSPTGTSTDTQYFGPGTRLTVL.

The rearrangement links TRBV5-5 to TRBJ1-2; D gene ambiguous. This CDR3 has 15 residues. The germline V gene encodes CDR1 SGHKS and CDR2 YYEKEE (reference sequence). Trimming left V 0 bases short and J 4 bases short, with 13 bases between. The CDR3 DNA sequence: TGTGCCAGCAGCTTGGTGGCCCGCGAACTCTATGGCTACACCTTC. Translation gives CASSLVARELYGYTF.

The chain carries TRBV4-3 and TRBJ2-6; maybe TRBD1 (6 bases). V was shortened by 3 bases and J by 2 bases, with 14 bases between the two germline ends. The length of the CDR3 is 17 residues. The germline V gene has CDR1 LGHNA and CDR2 YSLEER. The CDR3 here is CASSQETGLAGANVLTF. The CDR3, as DNA: TGCGCCAGCAGCCAGGAAACAGGGCTCGCTGGGGCCAACGTCCTGACTTTC.

V gene TRBV6-2 or TRBV6-3 combines with J gene TRBJ2-6; D unclear. With 0 bases removed from V and 8 bases from J, the gap between germline ends came to 8 bases. Germline V gives CDR1 MNHEY, CDR2 SVGEGT. The length of the CDR3 is 14 residues. The CDR3 DNA reads TGTGCCAGCAGTTACTCCGAGGTTACCAACGTCCTGACTTTC. It encodes CASSYSEVTNVLTF.

The chain is built from TRBV2 and TRBJ2-2; 10 positions agree with TRBD2. CDR3 size: 17 residues. CDR1 is SNHLY, CDR2 FYNNEI, per germline. V lost 3 bases, J lost 5 bases, and 9 bases stayed unmatched. CDR3 DNA: TGTGCCAGCAGTGACGGGGCTAGCGGGAGTTATACCGGGGAGCTGTTTTTT. Protein: CASSDGASGSYTGELFF.

The chain joins TRBV30 to TRBJ2-5; D not resolved. Germline-derived CDR1 and CDR2 are GTSNPN and SVGIG (reference sequence). The V end lost 4 bases, the J end lost 4 bases, and 10 bases lay between the germline ends. CDR3 size: 12 residues. DNA for the CDR3: TGTGCCTGGAAAGGAATGGGAGAGACCCAGTACTTC. Its translation: CAWKGMGETQYF.

The chain uses TRBV5-1 and TRBJ2-2; D is uncertain. CDR3 length: 16 residues. Germline V gene lookup returns CDR1 SGHRS and CDR2 YFSETQ. V was clipped by 0 bases and J by 0 bases, with 9 bases between them. CDR3 in amino acids: CASSLDGVTNTGELFF. For the CDR3, the DNA is TGCGCCAGCAGCTTGGATGGGGTTACGAACACCGGGGAGCTGTTTTTT.

The chain is built from TRBV5-1 and TRBJ2-2; 8 bases match TRBD1. Trimming took 0 bases from V and 4 from J; bases not matched to a gene: 5. The V gene's germline CDR1 is SGHRS and CDR2 YFSETQ. This CDR3 spans 16 amino acids. The CDR3 coding sequence is TGCGCCAGCAGCTTGGATCAGGGGGCTATCACCGGGGAGCTGTTTTTT. Amino acid sequence: CASSLDQGAITGELFF.

The rearrangement links TRBV2 to TRBJ1-5; no definite D call. CDR1 is SNHLY and CDR2 is FYNNEI in the germline V gene. This CDR3 has 14 residues. The V end lost 0 bases, the J end lost 9 bases, and 12 bases lay between the germline ends. The CDR3 spells CASSEALSGSPQHF. CDR3 nucleotide sequence: TGTGCCAGCAGTGAAGCGCTTAGTGGTTCGCCCCAGCATTTT.

The chain combines TRBV7-9 with TRBJ1-4, with D unclear. Looked up from germline, CDR1 is SEHNR and CDR2 is FQNEAQ (reference sequence). This CDR3 is built from 12 residues. V lost 5 bases to trimming and J lost 8 bases, with 9 bases between them. The CDR3 here is CASSKNREKLFF. The CDR3 nucleotides are TGTGCCAGCAGCAAAAACCGCGAAAAACTGTTTTTT.

V and J are TRBV19 and TRBJ1-5, with 8 bases fitting TRBD1. After removal of 4 bases from V and 6 bases from J, the junction contained 8 bases not matched to a gene. This CDR3 has 15 residues. Germline V gives CDR1 LNHDA, CDR2 SQIVND (reference sequence). CDR3 nucleotide sequence: TGTGCCAGTAGTAAGGACAGGGCCGGTTTTCAGCCCCAGCATTTT. It is translated as CASSKDRAGFQPQHF.

This chain links TRBV19 with TRBJ1-1, with TRBD1 as a possible D gene (6 bases). V lost 4 bases, J lost 3 bases, and 15 bases lay in between. CDR1 is LNHDA, CDR2 SQIVND, per germline (reference sequence). CDR3 length: 15 residues. CDR3 loop: CASSRGGLGDTEAFF. In DNA form, the CDR3 reads TGTGCCAGTAGTAGGGGGGGCCTAGGGGACACTGAAGCTTTCTTT.

The chain is built from TRBV12-3 or TRBV12-4 and TRBJ2-3; the D gene could be TRBD1 or TRBD2 (5 bases each). Trimming pared 6 bases from V and 4 bases from J, leaving 8 bases between. There are 12 residues in the CDR3. The CDR3 sequence: CASRGTPDTQYF. The DNA of the CDR3 is TGTGCCAGCAGGGGGACCCCAGATACGCAGTATTTT.